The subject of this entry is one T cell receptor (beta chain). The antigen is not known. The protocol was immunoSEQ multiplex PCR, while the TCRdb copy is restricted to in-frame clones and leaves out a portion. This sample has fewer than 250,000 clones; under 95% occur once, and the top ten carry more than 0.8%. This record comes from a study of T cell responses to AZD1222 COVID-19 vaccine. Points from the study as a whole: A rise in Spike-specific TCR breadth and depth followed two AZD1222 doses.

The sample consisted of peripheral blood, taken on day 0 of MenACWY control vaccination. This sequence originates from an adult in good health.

CDR3 in amino acids: CASYLQGVQETQYF. The CDR3 region has the DNA TGCGCCAGCTACCTACAGGGAGTCCAAGAGACCCAGTACTTC. V gene TRBV5-1 combines with J gene TRBJ2-5, with D perhaps matching TRBD1 (6 bases). The V gene lost 7 bases and the J gene lost 1 base, with 14 bases spanning the gap. This CDR3 region has 14 residues. Germline CDR1 and CDR2: SGHRS and YFSETQ.